Detailed here is one T cell receptor (beta chain). Its target is not known. This specimen comes from a study of vaccination and CD4 T cells after COVID-19. About the study: Four females and six males made up the convalescents, with two Hispanic. The control cultures got either a CEFX pool, an HIV-1 Nef pool, or no peptide at all. Whole-study findings and limits: In median terms, SARS-CoV-2-reactive clonotypes went from 21 to 38, a nonsignificant rise. 304 of 307 vaccine-specific clones from convalescent patients were spike mono-reactive.

Treatment denoted: roughly 11-day PBMC culture with coronavirus spike peptide pools or control peptides (ViraFEST assay). An Oncomine TCR Beta short-read assay was used to sequence the DNA from cultured CD4+ T cells. TCRdb recomputed calls from the PCR reads with MiXCR, one row per CDR3 protein. The data show under 25,000 distinct CDR3 sequences, roughly 46% seen once. This CDR3 has 15 amino acids. From germline, CDR1 is MNHEY and CDR2 SMNVEV (reference sequence). The trim removed 3 bases at V and 4 bases at J, leaving 9 bases unmatched. This TCR came from a human donor who had recovered from COVID-19. Here the sequenced sample was CD4+ T cells from blood, cultured in vitro, taken before SARS-CoV-2 vaccination. This chain connects TRBV27 to TRBJ2-7; 7 nucleotides line up with TRBD1. For the CDR3, the DNA is TGTGCCAGCAGTTTTAGTGTGACAGGGAGTTACGAGCAGTACTTC. Amino acids: CASSFSVTGSYEQYF.